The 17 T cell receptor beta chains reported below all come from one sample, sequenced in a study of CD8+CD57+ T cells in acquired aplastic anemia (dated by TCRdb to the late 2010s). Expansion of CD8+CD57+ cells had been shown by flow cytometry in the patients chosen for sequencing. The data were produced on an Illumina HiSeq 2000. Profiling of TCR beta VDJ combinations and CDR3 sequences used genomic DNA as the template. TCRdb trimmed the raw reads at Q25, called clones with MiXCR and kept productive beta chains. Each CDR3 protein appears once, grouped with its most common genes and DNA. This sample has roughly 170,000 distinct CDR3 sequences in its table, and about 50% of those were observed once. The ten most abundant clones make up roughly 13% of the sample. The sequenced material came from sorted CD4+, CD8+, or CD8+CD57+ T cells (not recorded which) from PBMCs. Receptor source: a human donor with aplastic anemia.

CDR3 DNA sequence: TGCAGCGTCATGAGAACAGGGGGCGCAGGCTACACCTTC. Translation: CSVMRTGGAGYTF. The chain combines TRBV29-1 with TRBJ1-2; 9 bases map to TRBD1. The germline gives CDR1 SQVTM, CDR2 ANQGSEA. The CDR3 consists of 13 residues. The trim removed 6 bases at V and 8 bases at J, leaving 10 bases unmatched.

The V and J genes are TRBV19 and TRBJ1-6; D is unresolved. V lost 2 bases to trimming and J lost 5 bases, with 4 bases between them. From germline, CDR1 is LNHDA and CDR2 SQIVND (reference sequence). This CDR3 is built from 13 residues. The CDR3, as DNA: TGTGCCAGTAGTATATTTAATAATTCACCCCTCCACTTT. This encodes CASSIFNNSPLHF.

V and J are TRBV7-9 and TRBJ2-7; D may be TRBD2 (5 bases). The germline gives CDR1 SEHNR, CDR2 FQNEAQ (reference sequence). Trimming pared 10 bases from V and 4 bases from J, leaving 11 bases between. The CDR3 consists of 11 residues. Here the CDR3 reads CATLRGYEQYF. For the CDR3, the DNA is TGTGCCACGCTGCGCGGGTACGAGCAGTACTTC. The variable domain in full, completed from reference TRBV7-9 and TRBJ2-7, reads DTGVSQNPRHKITKRGQNVTFRCDPISEHNRLYWYRQTLGQGPEFLTYFQNEAQLEKSRLLSDRFSAERPKGSFSTLEIQRTEQGDSAMYLCATLRGYEQYFGPGTRLTVT.

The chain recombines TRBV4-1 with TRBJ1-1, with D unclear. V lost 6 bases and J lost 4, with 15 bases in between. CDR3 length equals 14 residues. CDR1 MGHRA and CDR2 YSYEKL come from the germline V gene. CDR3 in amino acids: CASSYSLPPTEAFF. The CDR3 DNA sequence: TGCGCCAGCAGTTACTCGTTACCCCCCACTGAAGCTTTCTTT.

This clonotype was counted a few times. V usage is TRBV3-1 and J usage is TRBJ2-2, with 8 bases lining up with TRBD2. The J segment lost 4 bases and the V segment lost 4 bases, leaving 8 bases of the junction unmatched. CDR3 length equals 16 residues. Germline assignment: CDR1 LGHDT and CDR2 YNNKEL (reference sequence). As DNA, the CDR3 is TGTGCCAGCAGCCGAGACAGAAGCGGGGGCACCGGGGAGCTGTTTTTT. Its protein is CASSRDRSGGTGELFF.

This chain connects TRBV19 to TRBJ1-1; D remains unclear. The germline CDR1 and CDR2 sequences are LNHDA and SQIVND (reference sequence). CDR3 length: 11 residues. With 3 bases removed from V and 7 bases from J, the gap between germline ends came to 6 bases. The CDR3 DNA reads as TGTGCCAGTAGTATTGGGCTTGAAGCTTTCTTT. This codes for CASSIGLEAFF.

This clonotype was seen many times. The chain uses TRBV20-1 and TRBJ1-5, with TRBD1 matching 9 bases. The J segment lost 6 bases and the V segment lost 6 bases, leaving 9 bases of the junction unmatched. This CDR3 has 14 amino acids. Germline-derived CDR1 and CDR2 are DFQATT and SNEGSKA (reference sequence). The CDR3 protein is CSAQQGAITQPQHF. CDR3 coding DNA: TGCAGTGCCCAACAGGGGGCTATCACTCAGCCCCAGCATTTT.

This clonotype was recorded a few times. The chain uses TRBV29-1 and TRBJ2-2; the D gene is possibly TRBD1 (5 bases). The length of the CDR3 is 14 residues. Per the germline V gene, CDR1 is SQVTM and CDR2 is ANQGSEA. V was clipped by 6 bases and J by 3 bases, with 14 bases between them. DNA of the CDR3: TGCAGCGTCAGGGCCCTAAGAGACACCGGGGAGCTGTTTTTT. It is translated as CSVRALRDTGELFF.

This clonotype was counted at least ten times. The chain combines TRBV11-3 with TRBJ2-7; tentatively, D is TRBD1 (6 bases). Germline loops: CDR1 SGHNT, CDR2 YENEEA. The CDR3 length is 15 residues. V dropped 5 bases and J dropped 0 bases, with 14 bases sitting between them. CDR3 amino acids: CASSPATGSSYEQYF. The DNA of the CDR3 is TGTGCCAGCAGCCCGGCGACAGGTAGCTCCTACGAGCAGTACTTC.

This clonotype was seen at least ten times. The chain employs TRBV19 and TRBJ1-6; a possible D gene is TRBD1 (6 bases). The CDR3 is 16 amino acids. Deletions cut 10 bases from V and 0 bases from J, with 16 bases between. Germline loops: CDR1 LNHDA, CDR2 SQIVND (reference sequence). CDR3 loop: CATRDTPSSYNSPLHF. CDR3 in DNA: TGTGCCACCCGGGACACGCCGAGCTCCTATAATTCACCCCTCCACTTT.

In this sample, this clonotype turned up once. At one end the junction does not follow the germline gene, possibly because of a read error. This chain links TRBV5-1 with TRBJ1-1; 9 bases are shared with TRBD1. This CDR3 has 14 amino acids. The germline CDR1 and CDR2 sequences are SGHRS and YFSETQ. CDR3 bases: TGCGCCAGCAGCGAAGGGACAGGGAACACTGAAGCTCCCTTT. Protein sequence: CASSEGTGNTEAPF.

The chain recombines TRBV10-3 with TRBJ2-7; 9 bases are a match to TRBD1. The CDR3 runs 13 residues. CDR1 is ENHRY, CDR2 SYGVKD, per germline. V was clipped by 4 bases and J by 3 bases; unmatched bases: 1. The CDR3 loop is CAISGTGVYEQYF. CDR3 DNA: TGTGCCATCAGTGGGACAGGGGTCTACGAGCAGTACTTC.

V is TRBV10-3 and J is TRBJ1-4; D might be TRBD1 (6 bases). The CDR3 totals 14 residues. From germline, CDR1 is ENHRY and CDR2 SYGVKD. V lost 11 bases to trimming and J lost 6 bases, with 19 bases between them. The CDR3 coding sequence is TGTGCCGCGGGGGCAGGAGAGGGTGATGAAAAACTGTTTTTT. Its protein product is CAAGAGEGDEKLFF.

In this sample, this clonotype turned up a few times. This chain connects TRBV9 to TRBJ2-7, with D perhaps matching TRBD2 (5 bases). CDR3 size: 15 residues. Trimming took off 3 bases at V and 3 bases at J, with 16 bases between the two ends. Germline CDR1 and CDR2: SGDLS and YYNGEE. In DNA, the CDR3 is TGTGCCAGCAGCGCCTCCCCGACGGGATACTACGAGCAGTACTTC. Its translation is CASSASPTGYYEQYF.

CDR3 sequence reads: CASSVERIETQYF. The CDR3 nucleotides are TGTGCCAGCAGCGTAGAGCGGATCGAGACCCAGTACTTC. The chain couples TRBV9 to TRBJ2-5, with TRBD2 as a possible D gene (5 bases). This CDR3 is built from 13 residues. Between the trimmed V and J ends, which lost 0 bases and 5 bases, there was a span of 8 bases. CDR1 and CDR2 (germline): SGDLS, YYNGEE.

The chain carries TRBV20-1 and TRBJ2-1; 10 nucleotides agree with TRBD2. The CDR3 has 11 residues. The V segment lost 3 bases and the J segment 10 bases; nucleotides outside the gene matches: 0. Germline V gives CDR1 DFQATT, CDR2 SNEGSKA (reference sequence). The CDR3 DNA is TGCAGTGCTAGTAGCGGGGGGGAGCAGTTCTTC. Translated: CSASSGGEQFF.

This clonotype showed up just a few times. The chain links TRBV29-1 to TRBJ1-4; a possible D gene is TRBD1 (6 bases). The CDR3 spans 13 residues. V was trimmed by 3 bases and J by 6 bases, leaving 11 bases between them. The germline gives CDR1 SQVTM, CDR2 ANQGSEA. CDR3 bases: TGCAGCGTTGACTCGAGGGGGGATGAAAAACTGTTTTTT. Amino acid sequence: CSVDSRGDEKLFF.